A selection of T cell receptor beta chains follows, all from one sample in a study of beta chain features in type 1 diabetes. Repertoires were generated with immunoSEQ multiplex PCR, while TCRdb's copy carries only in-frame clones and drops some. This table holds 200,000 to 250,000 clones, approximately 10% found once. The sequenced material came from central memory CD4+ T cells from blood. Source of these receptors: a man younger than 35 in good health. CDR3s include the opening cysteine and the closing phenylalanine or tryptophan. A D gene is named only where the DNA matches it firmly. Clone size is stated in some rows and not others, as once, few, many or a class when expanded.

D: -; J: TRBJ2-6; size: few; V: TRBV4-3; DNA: TGCGCCAGCAGCCAGGTCGTTTTGGCCAACGTCCTGACTTTC; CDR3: CASSQVVLANVLTF
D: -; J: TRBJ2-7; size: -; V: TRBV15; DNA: TGTGCCACCAGCAGAGTGGGGGGCTCCTACGAGCAGTACTTC; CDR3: CATSRVGGSYEQYF
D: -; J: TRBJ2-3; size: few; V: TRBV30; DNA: TGTGCCTGGAGTCTTATATCAGATACGCAGTATTTT; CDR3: CAWSLISDTQYF
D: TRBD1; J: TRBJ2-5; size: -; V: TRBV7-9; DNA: TGTGCCAGCAGCTTACAGGGGGCGTACCAAGAGACCCAGTACTTC; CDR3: CASSLQGAYQETQYF
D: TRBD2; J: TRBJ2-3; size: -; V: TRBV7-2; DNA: TGTGCCAGCGGGGCCGGGAGGAGCACAGATACGCAGTATTTT; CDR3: CASGAGRSTDTQYF
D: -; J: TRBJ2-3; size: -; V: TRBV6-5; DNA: TGTGCCAGCAGTGGATGGGATACGCAGTATTTT; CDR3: CASSGWDTQYF
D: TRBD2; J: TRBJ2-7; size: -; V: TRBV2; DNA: TGTGCCAGCAGTGCCCGAAGCGGGAGTCTCTACGAGCAGTACTTC; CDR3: CASSARSGSLYEQYF
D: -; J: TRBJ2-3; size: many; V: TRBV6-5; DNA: TGTGCCAGCAGTTTGGGGGCCTCGTCTAGCACAGATACGCAGTATTTT; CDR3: CASSLGASSSTDTQYF
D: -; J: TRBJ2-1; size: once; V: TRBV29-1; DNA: TGCAGCGGTGACGAGGGGGTGGATGAGCAGTTCTTC; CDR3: CSGDEGVDEQFF
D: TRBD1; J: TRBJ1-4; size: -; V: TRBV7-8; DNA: TGTGCCAGCAGCTTAGGGACAGGGTATGAAAAACTGTTTTTT; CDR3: CASSLGTGYEKLFF
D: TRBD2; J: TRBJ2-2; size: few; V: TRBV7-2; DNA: TGTGCCAGCAGGACGAGGACTAGTTACACCGGGGAGCTGTTTTTT; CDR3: CASRTRTSYTGELFF
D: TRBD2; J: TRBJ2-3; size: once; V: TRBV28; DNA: TGTGCCAGCACGGCGGGAGGGGGGAACACAGATACGCAGTATTTT; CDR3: CASTAGGGNTDTQYF
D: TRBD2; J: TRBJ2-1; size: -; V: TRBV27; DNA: TGTGCCAGCAGTTTCACGCTAGCGGAGTACAATGAGCAGTTCTTC; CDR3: CASSFTLAEYNEQFF
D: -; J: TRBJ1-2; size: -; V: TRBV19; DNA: TGTGCCACCAACCCAGGGTATGGCTACACCTTC; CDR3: CATNPGYGYTF